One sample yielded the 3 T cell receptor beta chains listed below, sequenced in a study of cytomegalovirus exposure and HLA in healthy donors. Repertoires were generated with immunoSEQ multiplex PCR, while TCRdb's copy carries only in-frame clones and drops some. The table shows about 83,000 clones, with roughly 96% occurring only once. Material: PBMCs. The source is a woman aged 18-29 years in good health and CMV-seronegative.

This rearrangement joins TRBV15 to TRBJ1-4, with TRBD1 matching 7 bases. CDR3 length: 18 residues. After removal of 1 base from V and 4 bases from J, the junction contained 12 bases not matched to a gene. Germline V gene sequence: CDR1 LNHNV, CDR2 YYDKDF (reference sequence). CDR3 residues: CATSRGHAGTEVNEKLFF. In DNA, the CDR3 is TGTGCCACCAGCAGAGGTCATGCCGGGACAGAAGTTAATGAAAAACTGTTTTTT.

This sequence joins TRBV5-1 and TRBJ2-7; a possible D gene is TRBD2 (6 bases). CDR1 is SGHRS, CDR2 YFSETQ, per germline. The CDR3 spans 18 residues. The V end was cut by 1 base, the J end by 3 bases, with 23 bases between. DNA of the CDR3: TGCGCCAGCAGCTTGTCCGGTCGAACAGGAGGGGCGGGCTACGAGCAGTACTTC. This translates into CASSLSGRTGGAGYEQYF.

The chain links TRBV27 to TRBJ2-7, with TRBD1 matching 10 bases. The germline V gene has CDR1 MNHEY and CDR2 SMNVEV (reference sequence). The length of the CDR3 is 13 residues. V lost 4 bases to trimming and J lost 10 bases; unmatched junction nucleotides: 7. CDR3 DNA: TGTGCCAGCAGTTCCGCCGGGACAGGGGCTCAGTACTTC. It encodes CASSSAGTGAQYF.